This passage covers 15 T cell receptor beta chains from one sample sequenced in a study of T cell responses to AZD1222 COVID-19 vaccine. Profiled with immunoSEQ multiplex PCR; TCRdb holds only in-frame clones, not every one. Of 130,000 to 150,000 clones in the sample, roughly 92% were seen once. Sequenced material: peripheral blood, taken on day 0 of AZD1222 vaccination. These receptors were collected from an adult in good health.

The rearrangement joins TRBV15 to TRBJ2-7; 10 positions agree with TRBD1. J gave up 5 bases and V 0 bases, and 10 bases lay outside the gene matches. This CDR3 has 17 amino acids. Germline CDR1 and CDR2: LNHNV and YYDKDF (reference sequence). CDR3 region: CATSRDATGGSWDEQYF. The CDR3 DNA follows: TGTGCCACCAGCAGAGATGCGACAGGGGGCAGTTGGGACGAGCAGTACTTC.

V and J are TRBV6-5 and TRBJ1-2, with unresolved D. This CDR3 contains 14 residues. The germline V gene encodes CDR1 MNHEY and CDR2 SVGAGI. V lost 0 bases and J lost 6, with 11 bases in between. CDR3 bases: TGTGCCAGCAGTTACTCCGGGAGGGAGGATGGCTACACCTTC. The encoded protein is CASSYSGREDGYTF.

The chain has TRBV2 and TRBJ1-6, with D maybe TRBD1 (6 bases). V was pared by 4 bases and J by 9 bases, with 13 bases between. The germline gives CDR1 SNHLY, CDR2 FYNNEI. The CDR3 is 14 residues long. The DNA for the CDR3 is TGTGCCAGCAGTGGACGAGGGGGGAGTTCACCCCTCCACTTT. This gives the protein CASSGRGGSSPLHF.

The chain is built from TRBV27 and TRBJ2-7; D remains unclear. Germline V lookup: CDR1 MNHEY, CDR2 SMNVEV (reference sequence). The CDR3 runs to 13 residues. V was pared by 2 bases and J by 7 bases, with 12 bases between. Here the CDR3 reads CASSLKFQREQYF. CDR3 bases: TGTGCCAGCAGTTTAAAGTTTCAGAGGGAGCAGTACTTC.

Written as DNA, the CDR3 is TGTGCCAGCTCATCATTGGCACCTCCAAGAGAGACCCAGTACTTC. Residues: CASSSLAPPRETQYF. The rearrangement links TRBV18 to TRBJ2-5; no clear D. Trimming took 5 bases from V and 4 from J, leaving 17 bases between them. CDR3 size: 15 residues. Germline CDR1 is KGHSH and CDR2 is LQKENI.

CDR3: CASSSRANEQFF. CDR3 DNA sequence: TGTGCCAGCAGTTCCAGGGCTAATGAGCAGTTCTTC. V and J are TRBV6-6 and TRBJ2-1; D is perhaps TRBD1 (5 bases). CDR3 length equals 12 residues. Germline CDR1 and CDR2: MNHNY and SVGAGI (reference sequence). Trimming left V 4 bases short and J 7 bases short, with 8 bases between.

The V gene is TRBV15, the J gene TRBJ2-1; no firm D call. The CDR3 spans 13 residues. Trimming removed 4 bases at V and 4 bases at J, with 8 bases between. Germline V gene lookup returns CDR1 LNHNV and CDR2 YYDKDF (reference sequence). CDR3 residues: CATSMDRYNEQFF. The CDR3 nucleotides are TGTGCCACCAGCATGGACCGGTACAATGAGCAGTTCTTC.

The rearrangement links TRBV6-5 to TRBJ2-1; D may be TRBD1 or TRBD2 (5 bases each). This CDR3 region has 14 residues. Germline V CDR1 and CDR2: MNHEY, SVGAGI. V lost 6 bases and J 10 bases, leaving 19 bases between the germline ends. The DNA for the CDR3 is TGTGCCAGCAGCCCCTCGGGACCACCCAAGGAGCAGTTCTTC. Its protein is CASSPSGPPKEQFF.

The chain carries TRBV4-1 and TRBJ2-7; TRBD1 agrees at 9 bases. The CDR3 totals 16 residues. The trim removed 0 bases at V and 2 bases at J, leaving 5 bases unmatched. Germline V CDR1 and CDR2: MGHRA, YSYEKL. The CDR3 DNA reads TGCGCCAGCAGCCAAGATTCGGGACAGGGACCCTACGAGCAGTACTTC. It translates to CASSQDSGQGPYEQYF.

The chain is built from TRBV4-1 and TRBJ2-7; no clear D. This CDR3 is built from 14 residues. The V and J ends lost 1 base and 3 bases respectively, with 10 bases between them. The germline V gene has CDR1 MGHRA and CDR2 YSYEKL. This CDR3 is CASSQVGVSYEQYF. CDR3 bases: TGCGCCAGCAGCCAAGTAGGAGTCAGCTACGAGCAGTACTTC.

This chain uses TRBV28 with TRBJ1-2, with unresolved D. The length of the CDR3 is 12 residues. Germline lookup yields CDR1 MDHEN and CDR2 SYDVKM. V was clipped by 10 bases and J by 5 bases, with 14 bases between them. For the CDR3, the DNA is TGTGCCACCGGAAAGGGAGGGTATGGCTACACCTTC. As protein: CATGKGGYGYTF.

This clone was seen only a few times. The gene calls are TRBV2 and TRBJ2-1; D not certain. V lost 8 bases to trimming and J lost 6 bases, with 14 bases between them. The germline V gene has CDR1 SNHLY and CDR2 FYNNEI. The CDR3 totals 13 residues. The CDR3 sequence: CASAARLGNEQFF. CDR3 bases: TGTGCCAGCGCCGCGCGACTTGGCAATGAGCAGTTCTTC. The full variable domain, its missing parts supplied by reference TRBV2 and TRBJ2-1, is EPEVTQTPSHQVTQMGQEVILRCVPISNHLYFYWYRQILGQKVEFLVSFYNNEISEKSEIFDDQFSVERPDGSNFTLKIRSTKLEDSAMYFCASAARLGNEQFFGPGTRLTVL.

This chain links TRBV5-1 with TRBJ1-6; the match to TRBD1 covers 8 bases. This CDR3 contains 16 residues. Germline trimming cut 0 bases from V and 6 bases from J; bases unmatched to any gene: 5. From germline, CDR1 is SGHRS and CDR2 YFSETQ. CDR3 sequence reads: CASSLAGGAGNSPLHF. Here the CDR3 DNA reads TGCGCCAGCAGCTTGGCAGGGGGCGCGGGTAATTCACCCCTCCACTTT.

The chain uses TRBV29-1 and TRBJ1-1; a possible D gene is TRBD1 (5 bases). The CDR3 totals 10 residues. The V and J ends lost 3 bases and 10 bases respectively, with 9 bases between them. In germline, CDR1 is SQVTM, CDR2 ANQGSEA. For the CDR3, the DNA is TGCAGCGTTGACAGGCAGGGAGCTTTCTTT. Protein: CSVDRQGAFF.

This clone was counted once. This chain links TRBV7-2 with TRBJ2-1, with D perhaps matching TRBD1 or TRBD2 (5 bases each). V was cut by 1 base and J by 1 base, with 8 bases left in between. CDR1 SGHTA and CDR2 FQGNSA come from the germline V gene. The CDR3 length is 15 residues. This CDR3 reads CASSLGGFSYNEQFF. DNA for the CDR3: TGTGCCAGCAGCTTAGGGGGGTTTTCCTACAATGAGCAGTTCTTC. Looking up the rest from reference TRBV7-2 and TRBJ2-1 gives the full variable domain: GAGVSQSPSNKVTEKGKDVELRCDPISGHTALYWYRQSLGQGLEFLIYFQGNSAPDKSGLPSDRFSAERTGGSVSTLTIQRTQQEDSAVYLCASSLGGFSYNEQFFGPGTRLTVL.